Listed here are 27 T cell receptor beta chains from one sample, sequenced in a study of a mutant IDH1 vaccine in newly diagnosed glioma. Indicated time point: week 23, last vaccination. Vaccinated patients received 300 ug of mutant IDH1 20-mer peptide per dose, with topical imiquimod. What these receptors recognize is not known. Here immunoSEQ multiplex PCR was the method, and the copy in TCRdb shows in-frame clones only, minus some. The data show more than 55,000 clones, about 81% seen once. Here the sequenced sample was PBMCs, taken from a glioma patient whose treatment included an IDH1 peptide vaccine. These receptors were taken from a middle-aged woman with glioma. Some clones in this sample may be carry-over from other donors' samples.

This sequence joins TRBV6-1 and TRBJ1-1; D not certain. The CDR3 totals 13 residues. The V end was cut by 4 bases, the J end by 7 bases, with 13 bases between. In germline, CDR1 is MNHNS, CDR2 SASEGT. This CDR3 is CASSARTGGEAFF. CDR3 in DNA: TGTGCCAGCAGTGCACGGACGGGCGGTGAAGCTTTCTTT.

CDR3 bases: TGTGCCAGCAGTTCAGGGGAGGCTAACTATGGCTACACCTTC. Its protein product is CASSSGEANYGYTF. The chain uses TRBV6-5 and TRBJ1-2; D may be TRBD1 (6 bases). The CDR3 consists of 14 residues. Trimming removed 4 bases at V and 0 bases at J, with 9 bases between. Germline V gene sequence: CDR1 MNHEY, CDR2 SVGAGI.

This rearrangement joins TRBV19 to TRBJ1-1; TRBD1 agrees at 8 bases. Germline CDR1 LNHDA, CDR2 SQIVND (reference sequence). This CDR3 has 15 residues. V dropped 8 bases and J dropped 3; count of bases not matched to a gene: 11. CDR3 residues: CASDSGGVWDTEAFF. CDR3 in DNA: TGTGCCAGTGATTCAGGGGGCGTATGGGACACTGAAGCTTTCTTT.

The J gene is TRBJ2-7, the V gene TRBV18; D remains unclear. V was cut by 2 bases and J by 6 bases, with 8 bases left in between. The germline V gene has CDR1 KGHSH and CDR2 LQKENI. This CDR3 is 12 amino acids long. The CDR3 coding sequence is TGTGCCAGCTCACCAGACATAACCGAGCAGTACTTC. Translating it yields CASSPDITEQYF.

This chain joins TRBV4-2 and TRBJ1-2; possibly TRBD1 for D (5 bases). V lost 0 bases and J 7 bases, leaving 15 bases between the germline ends. The CDR3 covers 15 residues. Germline CDR1 and CDR2: LGHNA and YNFKEQ. DNA for the CDR3: TGTGCCAGCAGCCAAGATCCGGACGGGGGTCTTGGCTACACCTTC. Protein: CASSQDPDGGLGYTF.

The chain carries TRBV9 and TRBJ2-2, with D unresolved. The CDR3 has 17 amino acids. The V gene lost 1 base and the J gene lost 1 base, with 14 bases spanning the gap. CDR1 and CDR2 (germline): SGDLS, YYNGEE. CDR3 sequence reads: CASSVSSEIQNTGELFF. The DNA of the CDR3 is TGTGCCAGCAGCGTAAGCAGCGAAATCCAGAACACCGGGGAGCTGTTTTTT.

The chain combines TRBV4-3 with TRBJ2-3; TRBD2 matches 9 bases. The length of the CDR3 is 15 residues. V lost 3 bases to trimming and J lost 7 bases; unmatched junction nucleotides: 8. Germline loops: CDR1 LGHNA, CDR2 YSLEER. CDR3 sequence: CASSHGAGGRNTQYF. The CDR3 DNA sequence: TGCGCCAGCAGCCATGGGGCGGGGGGGCGGAATACGCAGTATTTT.

This rearrangement joins TRBV13 to TRBJ1-1, with TRBD1 as a possible D gene (6 bases). The CDR3 totals 16 residues. Between the trimmed V and J ends, which lost 0 bases and 0 bases, there was a span of 11 bases. In germline, CDR1 is PRHDT, CDR2 FYEKMQ (reference sequence). The CDR3 reads CASSLGGAGMNTEAFF. The DNA of the CDR3 is TGTGCCAGCAGCTTAGGGGGGGCGGGAATGAACACTGAAGCTTTCTTT.

The chain combines TRBV6-1 with TRBJ2-7; TRBD1 agrees at 8 bases. The germline gives CDR1 MNHNS, CDR2 SASEGT. J gave up 1 base and V 4 bases, and 9 bases lay outside the gene matches. This CDR3 region has 16 residues. As DNA, the CDR3 is TGTGCCAGCAGTGGGTACCGGGACAGGCATTCCTACGAGCAGTACTTC. This codes for CASSGYRDRHSYEQYF.

The CDR3: CASSLGAGVMNEQFF. CDR3 DNA: TGTGCCAGCAGCTTAGGGGCGGGGGTAATGAATGAGCAGTTCTTC. This sequence joins TRBV7-9 and TRBJ2-1; 7 positions agree with TRBD2. Trimming cost V 1 base and J 7 bases; bases outside gene matches: 7. This CDR3 contains 15 residues. Germline V gives CDR1 SEHNR, CDR2 FQNEAQ (reference sequence).

J is TRBJ1-2 and V is TRBV5-4, with a tentative D call TRBD1 (5 bases). V was trimmed by 0 bases and J by 6 bases, leaving 15 bases between them. This CDR3 has 15 residues. Looked up from germline, CDR1 is SGHNT and CDR2 is YYREEE (reference sequence). The CDR3 here is CASSLAGGRGHGYTF. The CDR3 bases are TGTGCCAGCAGCTTGGCTGGGGGAAGGGGCCATGGCTACACCTTC.

The J gene is TRBJ1-4, the V gene TRBV2; 7 bases are a match to TRBD1. After removal of 7 bases from V and 4 bases from J, the junction contained 9 bases not matched to a gene. This CDR3 region has 15 residues. In germline, CDR1 is SNHLY, CDR2 FYNNEI. Written as DNA, the CDR3 is TGTGCCAGCACAGGGGGGGGCGAGGGTAATGAAAAACTGTTTTTT. It codes for CASTGGGEGNEKLFF.

This clone was counted a few times. DNA for the CDR3: TGTGCCAGCAGCTCCCTTACAGCTGGGGAGCTGTTTTTT. Its protein product is CASSSLTAGELFF. J is TRBJ2-2 and V is TRBV7-3; D is ambiguous. V shed 4 bases and J shed 8 bases, with 11 bases lying between them. The germline V gene encodes CDR1 SGHTA and CDR2 FQGTGA. This CDR3 comprises 13 residues.

The rearrangement uses TRBV30 and TRBJ2-7; D is perhaps TRBD1 (5 bases). V gave up 2 bases and J gave up 6 bases, with 8 bases separating them. The CDR3 totals 11 residues. The germline CDR1 and CDR2 sequences are GTSNPN and SVGIG (reference sequence). CDR3 loop: CAWSKGLEQYF. The CDR3, as DNA: TGTGCCTGGAGTAAGGGGCTCGAGCAGTACTTC.

V usage is TRBV10-1 and J usage is TRBJ2-7; no definite D call. The CDR3 is made up of 12 amino acids. Germline assignment: CDR1 WNHNN and CDR2 SYGVQD (reference sequence). V was pared by 0 bases and J by 4 bases, with 4 bases between. The DNA for the CDR3 is TGCGCCAGCAGTGAGTCAGGGTACGAGCAGTACTTC. Protein sequence: CASSESGYEQYF.

This rearrangement joins TRBV5-1 to TRBJ1-6, with D possibly being TRBD1 (6 bases). The V gene lost 4 bases and the J gene lost 7 bases, with 9 bases spanning the gap. The CDR3 runs 13 residues. The germline CDR1 and CDR2 sequences are SGHRS and YFSETQ. The CDR3 DNA reads TGCGCCAGCAGCCGACAGGAAAATTCACCCCTCCACTTT. Protein sequence: CASSRQENSPLHF.

With respect to this clone: The sample has other DNA sequences that encode this CDR3 too. The chain recombines TRBV5-1 with TRBJ2-6, with D possibly matching TRBD2 (7 bases). The CDR3 has 17 amino acids. Germline V gene data show CDR1 as SGHRS and CDR2 as YFSETQ. Trimming cost V 0 bases and J 2 bases, with 12 bases left between them. CDR3 loop: CASSLGGGGPGANVLTF. The DNA of the CDR3 is TGCGCCAGCAGCTTGGGGGGGGGCGGCCCTGGGGCCAACGTCCTGACTTTC.

The V call is TRBV6-6, the J call TRBJ2-2; 8 nucleotides line up with TRBD1. The germline CDR1 and CDR2 sequences are MNHNY and SVGAGI (reference sequence). CDR3 length: 16 amino acids. Trimming at V came to 7 bases and at J to 5 bases, leaving 12 bases not matched to a gene. As DNA, the CDR3 is TGTGCCAGCATCGACTCGGGGACAGGCGAGACCGGGGAGCTGTTTTTT. The encoded protein is CASIDSGTGETGELFF.

The rearrangement links TRBV5-4 to TRBJ1-1; maybe TRBD1 (5 bases). Trimming took 6 bases from V and 0 from J, leaving 18 bases between them. The CDR3 sequence is 16 residues long. CDR1 is SGHNT, CDR2 YYREEE, per germline (reference sequence). The CDR3 DNA sequence: TGTGCCAGCAACGACCCCAGGGATAGGGTGAACACTGAAGCTTTCTTT. This gives the protein CASNDPRDRVNTEAFF.

The chain has TRBV5-4 and TRBJ2-3, with a weak D call TRBD2 (6 bases). Trimming removed 4 bases from V and 0 bases from J, with 9 bases in between. The CDR3 contains 14 residues. CDR1 and CDR2 from the germline V gene are SGHNT and YYREEE (reference sequence). The CDR3 nucleotides read TGTGCCAGCAGCCCCGGGACTAGCACAGATACGCAGTATTTT. Protein sequence: CASSPGTSTDTQYF.

This clone has more than one count but fewer than ten. The V gene is TRBV2, the J gene TRBJ2-2; unclear D gene. Germline V gene sequence: CDR1 SNHLY, CDR2 FYNNEI. Trimming pared 2 bases from V and 1 base from J, leaving 8 bases between. The CDR3 totals 15 residues. In nucleotides, the CDR3 is TGTGCCAGCAGTGAACAACTGTTGAACACCGGGGAGCTGTTTTTT. Translation: CASSEQLLNTGELFF.

The chain links TRBV10-1 to TRBJ2-1; no definite D call. The CDR3 totals 11 residues. Looked up from germline, CDR1 is WNHNN and CDR2 is SYGVQD (reference sequence). V was clipped by 4 bases and J by 5 bases, with 3 bases between them. The CDR3 reads CASSANNEQFF. DNA of the CDR3: TGCGCCAGCAGTGCGAACAATGAGCAGTTCTTC.

The genes are TRBV5-1 and TRBJ2-2, with 10 bases that match TRBD2. The CDR3 has 17 residues. Germline V gene lookup returns CDR1 SGHRS and CDR2 YFSETQ. The ends lost 1 base at V and 0 bases at J; junction bases unmatched: 3. The CDR3 loop is CASSLRAGGANTGELFF. In nucleotides, the CDR3 is TGCGCCAGCAGCTTGCGAGCGGGGGGGGCGAACACCGGGGAGCTGTTTTTT.

This rearrangement joins TRBV29-1 to TRBJ1-2, with a possible D match to TRBD1 (6 bases). Germline V lookup: CDR1 SQVTM, CDR2 ANQGSEA. V lost 0 bases to trimming and J lost 7 bases, with 12 bases between them. The CDR3 totals 13 residues. The CDR3 region has the DNA TGCAGCGTTGAAGATGGGGGCTACCCTGGCTACACCTTC. Translating it yields CSVEDGGYPGYTF.

The chain joins TRBV4-1 to TRBJ2-1; TRBD2 aligns across 7 bases. The trim removed 2 bases at V and 4 bases at J, leaving 8 bases unmatched. Germline V gene data show CDR1 as MGHRA and CDR2 as YSYEKL. CDR3 length: 16 residues. The CDR3 loop reads CASSQLGGGGYNEQFF. The CDR3 DNA is TGCGCCAGCAGCCAATTAGGCGGGGGAGGGTACAATGAGCAGTTCTTC.

The J gene is TRBJ1-5, the V gene TRBV5-1; TRBD1 might be the D (5 bases). Germline V lookup: CDR1 SGHRS, CDR2 YFSETQ. The CDR3 runs 14 residues. V was trimmed by 4 bases and J by 2 bases, leaving 10 bases between them. CDR3 residues: CASSQGHGNQPQHF. CDR3 bases: TGCGCCAGCAGCCAAGGACACGGCAATCAGCCCCAGCATTTT.

This chain joins TRBV5-1 and TRBJ1-2; 12 positions agree with TRBD1. This CDR3 comprises 15 residues. The V gene's germline CDR1 is SGHRS and CDR2 YFSETQ. After removal of 2 bases from V and 10 bases from J, the junction contained 9 bases not matched to a gene. The CDR3 DNA sequence: TGCGCCAGCAGCTTCCCGGGACAGGGGGCCGAATTCTACACCTTC. Its protein is CASSFPGQGAEFYTF.